This T cell receptor (beta chain) was recovered during a study of T cells expressing NK-cell markers. Study-wide findings and caveats: One observes that, in a handful of donors, these clonotypes were also the leading ones within the CD3+CD56-NKG2C+ fraction.

Generation of TCR beta cDNA was performed by 5'RACE template switching incorporating UMIs. TCRdb reanalyzed the 5' RACE reads and collapses them to one entry per CDR3 protein, without DNA. The sample is made up of 500,000 to 600,000 distinct CDR3 sequences, and the top ten hold roughly 3.5% of it. For this clonotype: The antigen remains unidentified.

Per the germline V gene, CDR1 is SGHRS and CDR2 is YFSETQ. The CDR3 length is 15 residues. Sequencing was carried out using blood T cells: a sorted CD56 or NKG2C T cell subset, CD4+ or CD8+ T cells, or bulk PBMC T cells (not recorded which). V usage is TRBV5-1 and J usage is TRBJ1-1; TCRdb proposes TRBD1, but this gene call is untestable without DNA. The TCR was taken from a man younger than 30 in good health. The CDR3: CASSLRTGRNTEAFF.